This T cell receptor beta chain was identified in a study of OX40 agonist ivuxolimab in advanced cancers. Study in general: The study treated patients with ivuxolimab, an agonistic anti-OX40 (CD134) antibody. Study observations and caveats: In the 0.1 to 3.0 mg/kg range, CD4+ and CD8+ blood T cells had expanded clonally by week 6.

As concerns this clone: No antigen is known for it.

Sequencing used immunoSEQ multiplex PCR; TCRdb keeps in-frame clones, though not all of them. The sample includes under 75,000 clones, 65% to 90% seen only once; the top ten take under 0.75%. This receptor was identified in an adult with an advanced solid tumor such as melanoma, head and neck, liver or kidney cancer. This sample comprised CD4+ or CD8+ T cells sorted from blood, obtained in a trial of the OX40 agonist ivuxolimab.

The CDR3 spells CASSFGGLSSYNEQFF. As DNA, the CDR3 is TGCGCCAGCAGCTTCGGGGGGCTAAGCTCCTACAATGAGCAGTTCTTC. The V call is TRBV5-1, the J call TRBJ2-1, with TRBD2 as a possible D gene (7 bases). Germline CDR1 reads SGHRS; CDR2 reads YFSETQ. Trimming took 2 bases from V and 0 from J, leaving 12 bases between them. The CDR3 contains 16 residues. Filled out from reference TRBV5-1 and TRBJ2-1, the complete variable domain reads KAGVTQTPRYLIKTRGQQVTLSCSPISGHRSVSWYQQTPGQGLQFLFEYFSETQRNKGNFPGRFSGRQFSNSRSEMNVSTLELGDSALYLCASSFGGLSSYNEQFFGPGTRLTVL.